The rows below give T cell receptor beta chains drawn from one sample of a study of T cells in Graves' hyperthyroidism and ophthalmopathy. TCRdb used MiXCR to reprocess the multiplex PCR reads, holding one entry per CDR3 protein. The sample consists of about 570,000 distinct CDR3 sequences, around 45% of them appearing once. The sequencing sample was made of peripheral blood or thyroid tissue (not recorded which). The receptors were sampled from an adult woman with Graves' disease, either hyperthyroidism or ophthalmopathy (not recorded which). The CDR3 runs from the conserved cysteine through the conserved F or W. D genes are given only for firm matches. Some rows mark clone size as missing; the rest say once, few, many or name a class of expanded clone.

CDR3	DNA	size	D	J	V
CAIGEGFYEQYF	TGTGCCATCGGAGAAGGTTTTTACGAGCAGTACTTC	many	NA	TRBJ2-7	TRBV12-3/TRBV12-4
CASSPRDSGNGYTF	TGTGCCAGCAGCCCTAGGGACAGTGGGAATGGCTACACCTTC	few	TRBD1	TRBJ1-2	TRBV7-9
CASSLGRGRKENEQFF	TGTGCCAGCAGCCTAGGGCGCGGGAGGAAGGAAAATGAGCAGTTCTTC	NA	TRBD2	TRBJ2-1	TRBV11-2
CSPYQGTYEQYF	TGCAGTCCCTACCAGGGGACCTACGAGCAGTACTTC	many	NA	TRBJ2-7	TRBV20-1
CASSATQVNTGELFF	TGCGCCAGCAGCGCCACACAGGTGAACACCGGGGAGCTGTTTTTT	NA	NA	TRBJ2-2	TRBV5-1
CASSSTGLKEQYF	TGTGCCAGCAGCTCCACAGGGTTGAAAGAGCAGTACTTC	NA	NA	TRBJ2-7	TRBV7-6
CASSPTSAAAYEQYF	TGTGCTAGCTCCCCCACTAGCGCCGCCGCCTACGAGCAGTACTTC	NA	TRBD2	TRBJ2-7	TRBV9
CATETKTGSRGNQPQHF	TGTGCCACCGAAACGAAGACAGGGTCGAGGGGCAATCAGCCCCAGCATTTT	many	TRBD1	TRBJ1-5	TRBV19
CAISVVGGGQPQHF	TGTGCCATCAGTGTGGTAGGGGGCGGTCAGCCCCAGCATTTT	NA	TRBD1	TRBJ1-5	TRBV10-3
CSVWSGYGYTF	TGCAGCGTTTGGAGCGGCTATGGCTACACCTTC	NA	NA	TRBJ1-2	TRBV29-1
CASSLFSGGGNEKLFF	TGTGCCAGCAGTTTATTTTCCGGGGGGGGTAATGAAAAACTGTTTTTT	NA	NA	TRBJ1-4	TRBV27
CASTGTGATGELFF	TGCGCCAGCACCGGGACAGGGGCGACCGGGGAGCTGTTTTTT	NA	TRBD1	TRBJ2-2	TRBV10-2
CASSPGTGYADGYTIYF	TGTGCCAGCAGCCCAGGGACAGGGTATGCGGATGGCTACACCATATATTTT	NA	TRBD1	TRBJ1-3	TRBV13
CASSFEWVEAFF	TGTGCCAGCAGTTTCGAGTGGGTTGAGGCTTTCTTT	NA	NA	TRBJ1-1	TRBV28
CAIGGGASTEAFF	TGTGCCATCGGGGGGGGCGCGAGCACTGAAGCTTTCTTT	NA	NA	TRBJ1-1	TRBV10-3
CASRYSGTSGKETQYF	TGTGCCAGCAGATACTCCGGGACTAGCGGGAAAGAGACCCAGTACTTC	many	TRBD2	TRBJ2-5	TRBV12-3/TRBV12-4
CSVVGQDGNTIYF	TGCAGCGTTGTGGGTCAGGATGGAAACACCATATATTTT	NA	NA	TRBJ1-3	TRBV29-1
CSGATANTGELFF	TGCAGCGGTGCGACAGCGAACACCGGGGAGCTGTTTTTT	NA	NA	TRBJ2-2	TRBV29-1
CASSAQALNTEAFF	TGTGCCAGCAGTGCGCAGGCCCTGAACACTGAAGCTTTCTTT	many	NA	TRBJ1-1	TRBV2
CASSTGQHQPQHF	TGTGCCAGCAGCACAGGACAGCATCAGCCCCAGCATTTT	NA	NA	TRBJ1-5	TRBV11-2
CSARDAGRNTEAFF	TGCAGTGCTAGAGACGCCGGACGAAACACTGAAGCTTTCTTT	NA	NA	TRBJ1-1	TRBV20-1
CASRIRTGEAFF	TGTGCCAGCAGGATAAGGACAGGAGAAGCTTTCTTT	NA	TRBD1	TRBJ1-1	TRBV28
CATSAGYYEQYF	TGTGCCACCAGTGCAGGATACTACGAGCAGTACTTC	NA	NA	TRBJ2-7	TRBV15
CASSQVETYEQYF	TGCGCCAGCAGCCAGGTGGAAACTTACGAGCAGTACTTC	few	NA	TRBJ2-7	TRBV4-1
CASNLDRFAYEQYF	TGTGCCAGCAACTTGGACAGGTTCGCCTACGAGCAGTACTTC	many	TRBD1	TRBJ2-7	TRBV2
CASSSRDLGYTF	TGTGCCAGCAGTTCTCGGGACCTTGGCTACACCTTC	NA	NA	TRBJ1-2	TRBV11-2
CASSTPGGSANTGELFF	TGTGCCAGCAGCACCCCCGGCGGGAGTGCGAACACCGGGGAGCTGTTTTTT	NA	TRBD2	TRBJ2-2	TRBV7-2
CASSLGTWGEQYF	TGTGCCAGCAGTTTAGGGACCTGGGGCGAGCAGTACTTC	NA	NA	TRBJ2-7	TRBV28
CSARATGGFNQPQYF	TGCAGTGCTAGAGCGACAGGAGGATTCAATCAGCCCCAGTACTTC	NA	NA	TRBJ2-5	TRBV20-1
CASWGVSNQPQHF	TGTGCCAGTTGGGGAGTCTCCAATCAGCCCCAGCATTTT	many	NA	TRBJ1-5	TRBV19
CASRSDANTGELFF	TGTGCCAGCAGGTCAGACGCGAACACCGGGGAGCTGTTTTTT	many	NA	TRBJ2-2	TRBV12-3/TRBV12-4
CASSRAGTDTSPLHF	TGTGCCAGCAGCCGGGCCGGGACAGACACAAGCCCCCTCCACTTT	many	TRBD1	TRBJ1-6	TRBV7-2
CASSLSLDAEAFF	TGTGCCAGCAGCTTAAGTCTAGATGCTGAAGCTTTCTTT	few	NA	TRBJ1-1	TRBV7-9
CATSSGPSGRSSF	TGTGCCACCAGCAGCGGGCCTAGCGGGAGGTCGAGCTTC	NA	TRBD2	TRBJ2-5	TRBV15
CASSNWNGRGSYEQYF	TGTGCCAGCAGTAACTGGAACGGGAGGGGCTCCTACGAGCAGTACTTC	NA	TRBD2	TRBJ2-7	TRBV28
CASSSPRTVPPPQHF	TGCGCCAGCAGCTCCCCTAGGACGGTACCTCCGCCCCAGCATTTT	NA	NA	TRBJ1-5	TRBV5-1
CSALRDGVNYGYTF	TGCAGTGCTCTCCGAGACGGGGTAAACTATGGCTACACCTTC	NA	NA	TRBJ1-2	TRBV20-1
CASSFLSGNTTYF	TGTGCCAGCAGTTTTTTGTCCGGAAACACCACATATTTT	many	NA	TRBJ1-3	TRBV12-3/TRBV12-4
CASSPRTGVRETQYF	TGTGCCAGCAGTCCCCGGACGGGAGTCCGTGAGACCCAGTACTTC	NA	NA	TRBJ2-5	TRBV9
CSASQAGDGYTF	TGCAGTGCTAGCCAAGCAGGGGACGGCTACACCTTC	NA	NA	TRBJ1-2	TRBV20-1
CASSQRGSGYGYTF	TGCGCCAGCAGCCAAAGGGGGTCGGGGTATGGCTACACCTTC	many	NA	TRBJ1-2	TRBV4-1
CASSLAGIPYEQYF	TGTGCCAGCAGCTTGGCAGGGATTCCCTACGAGCAGTACTTC	many	NA	TRBJ2-7	TRBV5-5
CASSMGQGGGLEQYF	TGTGCCAGCAGCATGGGACAGGGGGGGGGGCTCGAGCAGTACTTC	NA	TRBD1	TRBJ2-7	TRBV7-2
CASSLLGVGFRGGSPLHF	TGTGCCAGCAGTTTACTGGGGGTAGGATTCCGAGGGGGTTCACCCCTCCACTTT	NA	NA	TRBJ1-6	TRBV28
CAIRGTSGSQEYF	TGTGCCATCAGAGGGACTAGCGGAAGCCAGGAGTACTTC	few	TRBD2	TRBJ2-7	TRBV10-3
CASSYPPGATRWDEQYF	TGTGCCAGCAGTTACCCCCCCGGGGCCACCCGATGGGACGAGCAGTACTTC	few	NA	TRBJ2-7	TRBV6-5
CSVDPRAGAETQYF	TGCAGCGTTGATCCCAGGGCGGGAGCTGAGACCCAGTACTTC	many	TRBD2	TRBJ2-5	TRBV29-1
CASSPRAGRTETEAFF	TGTGCCAGTAGTCCACGAGCGGGACGCACAGAAACTGAAGCTTTCTTT	few	NA	TRBJ1-1	TRBV19
CATSRARQGNEQYF	TGTGCCACCAGCAGAGCGCGACAGGGTAACGAGCAGTACTTC	few	TRBD1	TRBJ2-7	TRBV15
CAISMTENQETQYF	TGTGCCATCAGTATGACAGAGAACCAAGAGACCCAGTACTTC	NA	NA	TRBJ2-5	TRBV10-3
CASSRTVSNQPQHF	TGTGCCAGCAGTCGGACGGTCTCTAATCAGCCCCAGCATTTT	many	NA	TRBJ1-5	TRBV6-5
CASSQVYGYTF	TGCGCCAGCAGCCAAGTGTATGGCTACACCTTC	many	NA	TRBJ1-2	TRBV4-1
CASSLSWRSYEQYF	TGTGCCAGCAGTTTATCGTGGCGGTCCTACGAGCAGTACTTC	NA	NA	TRBJ2-7	TRBV27
CATSRETQYF	TGTGCCACCAGCAGAGAAACCCAGTACTTC	NA	NA	TRBJ2-5	TRBV15
CASSLTGTPEAFF	TGTGCCAGCAGCTTAACGGGGACCCCTGAAGCTTTCTTT	NA	NA	TRBJ1-1	TRBV7-2
CAISFGRDGETQYF	TGTGCCATCAGTTTTGGACGGGACGGGGAGACCCAGTACTTC	NA	NA	TRBJ2-5	TRBV10-3
CASSHLGRKNTEAFF	TGTGCCAGCAGCCACCTGGGACGGAAGAACACTGAAGCTTTCTTT	once	NA	TRBJ1-1	TRBV4-2
CASSLSASSPTVAYGYTF	TGTGCCAGCAGCTTATCTGCCAGCAGTCCGACGGTTGCCTATGGCTACACCTTC	NA	NA	TRBJ1-2	TRBV7-9
CAISESMDIQYF	TGTGCCATCAGTGAGTCAATGGACATTCAGTACTTC	NA	NA	TRBJ2-4	TRBV10-3
CASQAGQGEEKLFF	TGTGCCAGCCAAGCGGGACAGGGAGAGGAAAAACTGTTTTTT	NA	TRBD1	TRBJ1-4	TRBV2